The rows below give T cell receptor beta chains drawn from one sample of a study of blood T cell repertoires in COVID-19. The method was immunoSEQ multiplex PCR; TCRdb's version includes in-frame clones alone and lacks a portion of them. The repertoire holds around 99,000 clones, with about four fifths as singletons. The specimen sequenced was peripheral blood. The receptors derive from a man between 65 and 80 years old with acute or convalescent COVID-19. The CDR3 runs from the conserved cysteine through the conserved F or W. D genes are given only for firm matches. Clone size is stated in some rows and not others, as once, few, many or a class when expanded.

TRBJ2-7,-,-,TRBV29-1,CSVEDREGKYEQYF,TGCAGCGTTGAAGATCGGGAAGGGAAGTACGAGCAGTACTTC
TRBJ2-7,once,-,TRBV5-1,CASTTDGRPYEQYF,TGCGCCAGCACCACAGACGGCAGACCTTACGAGCAGTACTTC
TRBJ2-7,-,-,TRBV11-3,CASSPDDNSYEQYF,TGTGCCAGCAGCCCAGACGACAACTCCTACGAGCAGTACTTC
TRBJ2-1,once,TRBD1,TRBV19,CASSFGQGHNEQFF,TGTGCCAGTAGTTTCGGACAGGGACACAATGAGCAGTTCTTC
TRBJ2-7,-,TRBD1,TRBV6-6,CASSYSPGQGSYEQYF,TGTGCCAGCAGTTACTCACCGGGACAGGGCTCCTACGAGCAGTACTTC
TRBJ2-3,-,-,TRBV10-3,CATGAADTQYF,TGTGCCACAGGGGCGGCAGATACGCAGTATTTT
TRBJ1-4,-,-,TRBV18,CASSPLPREKLFF,TGTGCCAGCTCACCACTCCCCAGGGAAAAACTGTTTTTT
TRBJ2-3,-,TRBD2,TRBV5-1,CASRPGGAGTDTQYF,TGCGCCAGCCGCCCGGGGGGGGCGGGCACAGATACGCAGTATTTT
TRBJ2-2,-,TRBD1,TRBV6-5,CASTKTGFTGELFF,TGTGCCAGCACAAAGACAGGGTTCACCGGGGAGCTGTTTTTT
TRBJ2-5,once,TRBD2,TRBV3-1/TRBV3-2,CASSQGASGQETQYF,TGTGCCAGCAGCCAAGGAGCTAGCGGGCAAGAGACCCAGTACTTC
TRBJ1-4,-,-,TRBV18,CASSKRQTTNEKLFF,TGTGCCAGCTCGAAAAGACAGACAACTAATGAAAAACTGTTTTTT
TRBJ2-1,-,-,TRBV3-1/TRBV3-2,CASSQGPSSYNEQFF,TGTGCCAGCAGCCAAGGTCCCAGCTCCTACAATGAGCAGTTCTTC
TRBJ2-2,-,TRBD1,TRBV6-6,CASSRTGGTGELFF,TGTGCCAGCAGCCGGACAGGGGGCACCGGGGAGCTGTTTTTT
TRBJ1-2,-,-,TRBV12-3/TRBV12-4,CASSLPGEGYTF,TGTGCCAGCAGTTTACCCGGGGAAGGCTACACCTTC
TRBJ1-2,-,-,TRBV7-8,CASSSFDSLYGYTF,TGTGCCAGCAGCTCCTTCGACAGCCTCTATGGCTACACCTTC
TRBJ1-5,once,-,TRBV19,CASSTETGNQPQHF,TGTGCCAGTAGTACAGAGACGGGGAATCAGCCCCAGCATTTT
TRBJ1-2,-,TRBD1,TRBV6-1,CASSGSGTGVIGYGYTF,TGTGCCAGCAGTGGCTCCGGGACAGGGGTTATCGGCTATGGCTACACCTTC
TRBJ1-4,-,TRBD1,TRBV5-1,CASGGQGNGEKLFF,TGCGCCAGCGGGGGACAGGGTAACGGTGAAAAACTGTTTTTT
TRBJ2-7,few,-,TRBV5-1,CASSSREGGESVYEQYF,TGCGCCAGCAGCTCGAGAGAAGGGGGGGAATCAGTGTACGAGCAGTACTTC
TRBJ2-7,-,TRBD1,TRBV10-2,CASSEGTGLREQYF,TGCGCCAGCAGTGAAGGGACAGGGCTACGCGAGCAGTACTTC
TRBJ2-7,-,-,TRBV6-5,CASISEPYEQYF,TGTGCCAGCATTTCAGAACCCTACGAGCAGTACTTC
TRBJ1-1,-,-,TRBV10-3,CAISERPGEEAFF,TGTGCCATCAGTGAGAGGCCGGGAGAAGAAGCTTTCTTT
TRBJ2-3,-,-,TRBV15,CATSRDMSSFDTQYF,TGTGCCACCAGCAGAGATATGAGTAGCTTTGATACGCAGTATTTT
TRBJ2-3,-,TRBD2,TRBV10-1,CASTWETSGGTTDTQYF,TGCGCCAGCACCTGGGAGACTAGCGGGGGTACCACAGATACGCAGTATTTT
TRBJ1-5,-,-,TRBV12-1,CASSIKQGYSNQPQHF,TGTGCCAGCAGCATAAAGCAGGGGTATAGCAATCAGCCCCAGCATTTT
TRBJ2-4,-,TRBD1,TRBV7-8,CASSSSGQGDIQYF,TGTGCCAGCAGCTCCTCGGGACAGGGGGACATTCAGTACTTC
TRBJ1-4,once,-,TRBV29-1,CSVEDRQGANEKLFF,TGCAGCGTTGAAGATCGGCAGGGTGCTAATGAAAAACTGTTTTTT
TRBJ2-1,-,-,TRBV7-7,CASSLASAREQFF,TGTGCTAGCAGCTTAGCTAGCGCCCGTGAGCAGTTCTTC
TRBJ1-2,-,TRBD1,TRBV30,CAWSQDRVKGYTF,TGTGCCTGGAGTCAGGACAGGGTCAAAGGCTACACCTTC
TRBJ1-3,-,-,TRBV12-3/TRBV12-4,CASSLYSGNTIYF,TGTGCCAGCAGTTTGTACTCTGGAAACACCATATATTTT
TRBJ1-3,-,TRBD1,TRBV18,CASSPPTTGGTGNTIYF,TGTGCCAGCTCACCACCTACGACAGGGGGCACTGGAAACACCATATATTTT
TRBJ1-2,-,TRBD1,TRBV12-3/TRBV12-4,CASRRTGMGGYTF,TGTGCCAGCAGGCGGACAGGGATGGGTGGCTACACCTTC